In this sample, the clone carrying this T cell receptor (beta chain) turned up a few times. The authors' processing: ImmunoSEQ gave junction-only sequences without quality scores, so filtering differed. Data came from immunoSEQ multiplex PCR; TCRdb stores just in-frame clones and leaves some out. The V and J calls and clone size were taken over from that table, and D and trimming were inferred from the DNA. In the table there are about 1.1 million clones, approximately 80% of which are singletons. This specimen comes from a study of shared clonotypes between healthy human individuals. The length of the CDR3 is 10 residues. Germline V gene data show CDR1 as DFQATT and CDR2 as SNEGSKA (reference sequence). The ends were cut back, 6 bases at V and 8 bases at J, with 10 bases in the middle.

This TCR was sampled from a man aged 18-30 years in good health. Some clones in this sample may be carry-over from other donors' samples. The rearrangement links TRBV20-1 to TRBJ1-1; perhaps TRBD1 as D (5 bases). Sequenced: memory CD4+ T cells from PBMCs. The subset here: CD45RA-negative fraction. CDR3 DNA sequence: TGCAGTGCGGGGCGCGGGGAAGCTTTCTTT. Amino acids: CSAGRGEAFF.